The 15 T cell receptor beta chains listed next were all sequenced from one sample in a study of regulatory T cells in long-lasting Graves disease. Noted time point: persistent/refractory GD, antithyroid drugs over 5 years with positive TRAb. After RNA was extracted from PBMCs, the TCR library was made from it. Assembly of TCR beta libraries relied on iRepertoire HTBI primers together with Arm-PCR of CDR3 regions. TCRdb recomputed calls from the multiplex PCR reads with MiXCR, one row per CDR3 protein. The sample consists of around 460,000 distinct CDR3 sequences, around a fifth of them appearing once. The sequences come from peripheral blood mononuclear cells (PBMCs), collected when the disease was refractory, from a patient treated with antithyroid drugs. The receptors come from a female donor with Graves disease.

This clonotype was seen repeatedly, ten times or more. The rearrangement uses TRBV9 and TRBJ1-2; D remains ambiguous. This CDR3 has 14 residues. Deletions cut 0 bases from V and 3 bases from J, with 9 bases between. CDR1 is SGDLS and CDR2 is YYNGEE in the germline V gene. CDR3 coding DNA: TGTGCCAGCAGCGTAGGGGGTGGCGACTATGGCTACACCTTC. Residues: CASSVGGGDYGYTF.

This rearrangement joins TRBV6-1 to TRBJ1-2; D is unresolved. Germline V gives CDR1 MNHNS, CDR2 SASEGT. The CDR3 contains 13 residues. The V gene lost 8 bases and the J gene lost 5 bases, with 15 bases spanning the gap. CDR3 DNA: TGTGCCAGCGAATTATCTTACGGTTATGGCTACACCTTC. Protein sequence: CASELSYGYGYTF.

This clonotype was seen ten or more times. This rearrangement joins TRBV29-1 to TRBJ1-1; D is uncertain. CDR3 length: 13 residues. The ends were cut back, 5 bases at V and 2 bases at J, with 12 bases in the middle. Germline V gene lookup returns CDR1 SQVTM and CDR2 ANQGSEA. The CDR3 nucleotides read TGCAGCGTTCGGATAGGGCCCAACACTGAAGCTTTCTTT. It yields the protein CSVRIGPNTEAFF.

The chain joins TRBV4-1 to TRBJ2-4, with 15 bases matching TRBD2. V lost 3 bases and J lost 0; bases outside the gene matches: 3. CDR1 MGHRA and CDR2 YSYEKL come from the germline V gene. This CDR3 spans 18 amino acids. CDR3: CASSQGGLAGGAKNIQYF. The CDR3 bases are TGCGCCAGCAGCCAGGGGGGACTAGCGGGGGGAGCCAAAAACATTCAGTACTTC.

This clonotype showed up many times. V usage is TRBV27 and J usage is TRBJ2-7, with 14 bases identical to TRBD2. Germline-derived CDR1 and CDR2 are MNHEY and SMNVEV (reference sequence). CDR3 length: 14 amino acids. J was trimmed by 8 bases and V by 4 bases; bases with no gene match: 4. CDR3 residues: CASSSGLAGDKQYF. CDR3 nucleotides: TGTGCCAGCAGTTCGGGACTAGCGGGAGACAAGCAGTACTTC.

In its sample, this clonotype was seen many times. This chain joins TRBV18 and TRBJ1-1, with 7 nucleotides matching TRBD1. This CDR3 spans 14 amino acids. Germline-derived CDR1 and CDR2 are KGHSH and LQKENI. V was pared by 8 bases and J by 0 bases, with 6 bases of the junction left unmatched. The CDR3 loop is CASSQGQVNTEAFF. The DNA of the CDR3 is TGTGCCAGCAGCCAAGGACAGGTGAACACTGAAGCTTTCTTT.

This clonotype was observed many times. The rearrangement links TRBV28 to TRBJ1-1, with a weak D call TRBD1 (5 bases). Between the trimmed V and J ends, which lost 3 bases and 5 bases, there was a span of 25 bases. CDR3 size: 18 residues. Germline V lookup: CDR1 MDHEN, CDR2 SYDVKM. This chain's CDR3 is CASSFTFSLWDEETEAFF. The CDR3 DNA reads TGTGCCAGCAGTTTCACTTTCTCCCTCTGGGACGAAGAAACTGAAGCTTTCTTT.

This clonotype was seen more than once but under ten times. The V and J genes are TRBV6-5 and TRBJ1-5; D unresolved. With 2 bases removed from V and 4 bases from J, the gap between germline ends came to 12 bases. In germline, CDR1 is MNHEY, CDR2 SVGAGI. The CDR3 is made up of 15 amino acids. The CDR3 protein is CASSYILRTNQPQHF. CDR3 bases: TGTGCCAGCAGTTACATCCTTCGTACTAATCAGCCCCAGCATTTT.

This clonotype occurred a few times. The chain uses TRBV7-3 and TRBJ2-6; tentative D call: TRBD2 (5 bases). CDR1 is SGHTA, CDR2 FQGTGA, per germline. CDR3 length equals 18 residues. V was clipped by 5 bases and J by 1 base, with 18 bases between them. In DNA, the CDR3 is TGTGCCAGCAGCCCTCGGGGTGGGGTGGTATCTGGGGCCAACGTCCTGACTTTC. It specifies CASSPRGGVVSGANVLTF.

In this sample, this clonotype turned up many times. The chain carries TRBV10-3 and TRBJ1-1; D uncertain. The V and J ends lost 10 bases and 2 bases respectively, with 11 bases between them. The CDR3 has 12 amino acids. Germline assignment: CDR1 ENHRY and CDR2 SYGVKD. The CDR3 here is CATNSGNTEAFF. The CDR3 DNA reads TGTGCCACAAACTCGGGCAACACTGAAGCTTTCTTT.

In its sample, this clonotype was seen a few times. The chain has TRBV6-6 and TRBJ2-7; TRBD2 is a possible D gene (5 bases). V was pared by 0 bases and J by 4 bases, with 16 bases between. The CDR3 sequence is 16 residues long. From germline, CDR1 is MNHNY and CDR2 SVGAGI (reference sequence). The CDR3 nucleotides are TGTGCCAGCAGTTACTCGCGGGTCGGGATCTTATACGAGCAGTACTTC. Translating gives CASSYSRVGILYEQYF.

In its sample, this clonotype was seen many times. The rearrangement links TRBV12-3 or TRBV12-4 to TRBJ1-2; D is possibly TRBD1 (6 bases). The CDR3 extends over 14 amino acids. Deletions cut 2 bases from V and 7 bases from J, with 14 bases between. CDR3 bases: TGTGCCAGCAGTTTACAGGGGTCTGGTCGTGGCTACACCTTC. Its translation: CASSLQGSGRGYTF.

The chain recombines TRBV7-8 with TRBJ1-5, with D perhaps TRBD1 (6 bases). The V gene lost 3 bases and the J gene lost 3 bases, with 12 bases spanning the gap. Germline loops: CDR1 SGHVS, CDR2 FQNEAQ. The CDR3 is 15 residues long. The CDR3 coding sequence is TGTGCCAGCAGCTTTCAGGACAGCCTCAATCAGCCCCAGCATTTT. It codes for CASSFQDSLNQPQHF.

The chain joins TRBV7-9 to TRBJ2-5; 13 bases fit TRBD2. The CDR3 loop spans 16 amino acids. With V trimmed by 5 bases and J by 3 bases, 6 bases remained unmatched. CDR1 and CDR2 from the germline V gene are SEHNR and FQNEAQ (reference sequence). This CDR3 is CASSRGLAGVKETQYF. Written as DNA, the CDR3 is TGTGCCAGCAGCCGAGGACTAGCGGGAGTGAAAGAGACCCAGTACTTC.

This clonotype was picked up many times. This chain connects TRBV6-1 to TRBJ2-2; tentative D call: TRBD2 (6 bases). Germline-derived CDR1 and CDR2 are MNHNS and SASEGT. V was shortened by 6 bases and J by 3 bases, with 11 bases between the two germline ends. The CDR3 length is 14 residues. CDR3 in amino acids: CASRWTGDTGELFF. The CDR3 DNA follows: TGTGCCAGCAGATGGACGGGGGACACCGGGGAGCTGTTTTTT.